This T cell receptor (beta chain) was sequenced during a study of blood T cell repertoires in acute mononucleosis (TCRdb year 2020). Looking at the study overall: Acute-phase samples were taken within 2 weeks of symptom onset, representing the primary response. In the acute phase, YVL-BR-specific cells accounted for a mean of roughly 1.9% of blood CD8 T cells, and GLC-BM-specific cells for a mean of about 1.1%. The mean blood EBV load was 3.8 log10 genome copies per million B cells in acute infection and about 2.6 at convalescence. Overall results and qualifications from the work: The low acute-to-convalescent clonotype overlap might be partly explained by sampling error, because only a fraction of each donor's blood was analyzed. For BRLF1 (YVL-BR), a dominant role in TCR repertoire selection was played by TCRalpha CDR3 motifs, whereas only a minimal role was played by TCRbeta. With only a few donors in the cohort, group averages were based on very few individuals. Although only roughly 9.9% of unique acute clonotypes carried over into convalescence, these persisting clonotypes made up most of the response, and the remainder were seemingly replaced by new, diverse de novo clonotypes.

Spanning cysteine to phenylalanine, the CDR3 consists of 15 amino acids. Left in the record is the CDR3 DNA by itself, 45 bases read in frame from the first base. CDR1 and CDR2 were assigned from the germline V gene as SGHDT and YYEEEE. This clone has more than one count but fewer than ten. Germline and junction disagree at one end, which may indicate a read error. This specimen's time point label, per the study, means: acute infectious mononucleosis, at clinical presentation within 2 weeks of symptom onset (visit 1). Over primary infection, the study followed CD8 T cell responses to two immunodominant EBV epitopes: BRLF1 109 (YVL-BR) and BMLF1 280 (GLC-BM). A positive serum heterophile antibody test and EBV viral capsid antigen-specific IgM indicated primary EBV infection. Magnetic positive selection (MACS) was first used to enrich total CD8 T cells from PBMCs. Live CD3+ CD8+ tetramer+ cells were sorted on a FACSAria III to over 95% purity. Cell sorting used a PE-conjugated tetramer carrying the BRLF1 109-117 peptide. After tetramer sorting, TCR repertoires of EBV epitope-specific CD8 T cells were deep-sequenced directly ex vivo at acute infection and at convalescence. The donors were three individuals between 18 and 29 years old who had clinical acute infectious mononucleosis along with laboratory evidence of primary EBV infection. Heparinized peripheral blood was drawn at clinical presentation with mononucleosis symptoms and again about 6 months later. Ficoll-Paque density gradient centrifugation was used to isolate PBMCs.

For TCR profiling, total RNA from at least 9,500 sorted tetramer+ CD8 T cells was reverse transcribed into cDNA. PCR with primers that anneal to V and J regions amplified CDR3 regions and added unique molecular identifiers to track templates. The immunoSEQ platform, including its sequencing and error-correction standards, was used to profile TCRalpha and TCRbeta chains. Regarding the original processing steps: Clonal copy numbers were corrected for sequencing and PCR errors, and CDR3s were defined according to IMGT conventions. Analysis was restricted to productive rearrangements and performed with immunoSEQ Analyzer versions 2.0 and 3.0, while gene-pairing frequencies underwent further processing in Microsoft Excel. V-J pairings were visualized as Circos plots, and CDR3 motifs were found with MEME plus a custom motifSearch program. The OLGA algorithm was used to calculate the probability of generation of TCR sequences. A clonotype seen at both visits was called persistent, a clonotype seen only at the acute visit was called nonpersistent, and a clonotype seen only at convalescence was called de novo. An amino acid clonotype used by more than one donor was defined as a public TCR. Imported from immuneACCESS, the table was reduced by TCRdb to in-frame sequences with V and J called. These copies leave out some clones; in studies compared against another copy, an unresolved V gene accounts for under half, and the cause of the remainder is not known. V and J calls and clone size are given by that table; D and trimming were obtained from the DNA. The table for this sample lists thousands of clones; around a quarter of them were counted only once. Of the sample, under 35% is held by the ten largest clones.

The sequence derives from a woman aged 18-29 years with infectious mononucleosis caused by EBV. The source was EBV YVL epitope tetramer+ CD8+ T cells sorted from PBMCs, collected during acute infectious mononucleosis. The cell subset or site label, read with the paper, signifies: CD8 T cells binding a tetramer with EBV BRLF1 109-117 peptide (YVL-BR). The chain couples TRBV5-6 to TRBJ2-7, and the D gene may be TRBD1, 5 bases matching. The DNA reads TGCGCCAGCAGCCAAGTGCGAGACAGCCCCTACGAGCAGTACTTC. This yields the protein CASSQVRDSPYEQYF.